This T cell receptor (beta chain) was captured in a study of T-cell memory formation after mild COVID-19. For the study at large: TCR clusters mostly belonged to single donors. Findings and caveats of the study: Cross-reactive memory appears to have joined, as suggested by some responding clones showing up in pre-infection memory. Day 15 to 85 contractors were CD4/CD8 balanced; later expanders leaned CD4+.

Details on this clonotype: Its antigen is not known.

Trimming stripped 3 bases from V and 5 bases from J, with 17 bases between. CDR3 length: 16 residues. Per germline, CDR1 ENHRY and CDR2 SYGVKD. Barcoded TCR alpha and TCR beta cDNA libraries with UMIs came from 5'RACE using constant-segment primers. In TCRdb, the 5' RACE reads were re-called with MiXCR into one record per CDR3 protein. Altogether 470,000 or so distinct CDR3 sequences are present, roughly 18% being singletons, with the ten largest covering roughly 12%. This receptor was taken from an adult woman who had mild COVID-19 (a few samples of this study predate the infection). Cell type and time point are not known. The V gene is TRBV10-3, the J gene TRBJ1-3; tentatively, D is TRBD1 (6 bases). Sequencing was done on a sample of PBMCs or a T cell subset sorted from them (not recorded which). CDR3 sequence reads: CAISESGVHRRNTIYF. The CDR3 DNA reads TGTGCCATCAGTGAATCAGGGGTTCATAGAAGAAACACCATATATTTT.